The clone carrying this TCR beta chain appeared a few times. As yet, its antigen is unknown. Sample-barcoded 5' priming and a J-beta primer mix drove a second PCR of roughly 6 to 12 cycles. MiXCR, run by TCRdb on the 5' RACE reads, gives a single entry per CDR3 protein. There are about 1,800,000 distinct CDR3 sequences in the sample; roughly 30% occur only once, and 7.7% lies in the top ten. Trimming stripped 8 bases from V and 13 bases from J, with 11 bases between. There are 8 residues in the CDR3. The germline V gene has CDR1 DFQATT and CDR2 SNEGSKA (reference sequence). The data originate from a study of blood T cells in healthy people across ages. In the study overall: Template-switching capture recovered about one barcoded beta molecule per two T cells.

Regarding the study as a whole: With age, beta diversity per million T cells declined roughly linearly, significantly by over 35.

The chain uses TRBV20-1 and TRBJ1-2; no clear D gene. This clonotype originated in a woman in her 30s in good health. What was sequenced was blood. Written as DNA, the CDR3 is TGCAGTACCTCCGGAGGCACCTTC. Translating it yields CSTSGGTF.